The T cell receptor (beta chain) under discussion was sequenced for a study of cytomegalovirus exposure and HLA in healthy donors. Points from the study as a whole: As was reported, the HLA-A and HLA-B alleles of most subjects were accurately predicted from TCR beta sequences. Later analysis identified some 16,000 TCR beta sequences associated with HLA alleles, using a false discovery rate threshold of 0.05.

The germline gives CDR1 MNHEY, CDR2 SMNVEV (reference sequence). The CDR3 is made up of 15 amino acids. V trimming: 6 bases; J trimming: 7 bases; junction bases outside the gene matches: 12. This clone is a singleton in its sample. Its antigen is unknown. PCR used 60 Vbeta primers and 13 Jbeta primers. Authors' processing steps: In a later analysis, the count reached some 75 million unique TCR beta chains, with about 11 million shared. Sequencing was performed with immunoSEQ multiplex PCR; in TCRdb, only in-frame clones are kept and a portion is missing. Clone size and the V and J calls come from that table; the DNA yielded D and trimming. The repertoire holds around 110,000 clones, roughly 66% seen once, with 1.5% in the top ten.

Input material: PBMCs. The TCR comes from a young man in good health and CMV-seronegative. V usage is TRBV27 and J usage is TRBJ2-1, with 7 positions matching TRBD2. The CDR3 DNA reads TGTGCCAGCAGGGGGTGGGCGGGGGTTGAGAATGAGCAGTTCTTC. The encoded protein is CASRGWAGVENEQFF.